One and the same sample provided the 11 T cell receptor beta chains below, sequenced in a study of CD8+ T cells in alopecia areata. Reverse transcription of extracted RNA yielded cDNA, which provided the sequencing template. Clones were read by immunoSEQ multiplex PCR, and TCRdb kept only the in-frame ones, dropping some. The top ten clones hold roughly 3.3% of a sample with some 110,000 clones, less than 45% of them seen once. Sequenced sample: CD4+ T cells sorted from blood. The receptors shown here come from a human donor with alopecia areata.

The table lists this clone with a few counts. CDR3: CASSEMGDPEAFF. The CDR3 DNA sequence: TGTGCCAGCAGTGAAATGGGAGATCCTGAAGCTTTCTTT. The chain couples TRBV25-1 to TRBJ1-1, with D unclear. Trimming left V 2 bases short and J 6 bases short, with 10 bases between. The CDR3 totals 13 residues. In germline, CDR1 is MGHDK, CDR2 SYGVNS.

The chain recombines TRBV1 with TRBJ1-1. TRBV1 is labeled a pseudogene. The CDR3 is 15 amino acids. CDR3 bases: TGCACCAGCAGCCGAGGCGATATCGGGCACACTGAAGCTTTCTTT. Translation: CTSSRGDIGHTEAFF.

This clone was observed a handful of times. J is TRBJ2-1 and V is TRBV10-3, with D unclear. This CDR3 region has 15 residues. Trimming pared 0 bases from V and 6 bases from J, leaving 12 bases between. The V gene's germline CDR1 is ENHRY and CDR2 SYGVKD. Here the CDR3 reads CAISESGPRINEQFF. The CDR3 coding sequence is TGTGCCATCAGTGAGTCTGGACCAAGGATCAATGAGCAGTTCTTC.

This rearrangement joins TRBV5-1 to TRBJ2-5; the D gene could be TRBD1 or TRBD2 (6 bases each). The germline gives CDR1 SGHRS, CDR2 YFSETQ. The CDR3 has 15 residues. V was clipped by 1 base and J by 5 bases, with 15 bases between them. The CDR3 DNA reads TGCGCCAGCAGCTTGTCCGGACAGAGCGGGGAGACCCAGTACTTC. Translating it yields CASSLSGQSGETQYF. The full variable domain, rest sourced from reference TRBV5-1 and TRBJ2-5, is KAGVTQTPRYLIKTRGQQVTLSCSPISGHRSVSWYQQTPGQGLQFLFEYFSETQRNKGNFPGRFSGRQFSNSRSEMNVSTLELGDSALYLCASSLSGQSGETQYFGPGTRLLVL.

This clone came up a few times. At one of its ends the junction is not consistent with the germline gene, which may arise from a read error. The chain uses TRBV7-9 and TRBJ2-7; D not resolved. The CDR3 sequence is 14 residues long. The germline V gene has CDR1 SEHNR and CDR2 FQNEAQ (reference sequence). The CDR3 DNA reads TGTGCCACCAGCATAGACCCCGGGCAATACGAGCAGTACTTC. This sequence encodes CATSIDPGQYEQYF.

The CDR3 is CASSRGQGETQYF. Here the CDR3 DNA reads TGCGCCAGCAGCCGTGGACAAGGCGAGACCCAGTACTTC. The V and J genes are TRBV4-3 and TRBJ2-5; tentatively, D is TRBD1 (5 bases). The CDR3 is 13 residues long. Looked up from germline, CDR1 is LGHNA and CDR2 is YSLEER. V was clipped by 4 bases and J by 5 bases, with 11 bases between them.

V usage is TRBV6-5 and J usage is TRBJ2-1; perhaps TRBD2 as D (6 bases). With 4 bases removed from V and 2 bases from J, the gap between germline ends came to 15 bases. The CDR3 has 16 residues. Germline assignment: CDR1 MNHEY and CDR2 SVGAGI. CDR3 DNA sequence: TGTGCCAGCAGTTCGAGGGGACCGGGGGCCTACAATGAGCAGTTCTTC. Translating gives CASSSRGPGAYNEQFF.

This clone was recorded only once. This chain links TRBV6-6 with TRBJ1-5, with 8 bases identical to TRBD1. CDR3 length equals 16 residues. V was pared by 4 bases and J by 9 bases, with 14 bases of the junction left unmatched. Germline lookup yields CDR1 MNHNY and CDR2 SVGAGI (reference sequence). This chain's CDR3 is CASSSAQGARDVPQHF. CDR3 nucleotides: TGTGCCAGCAGTTCGGCCCAGGGGGCGCGGGATGTGCCCCAGCATTTT.

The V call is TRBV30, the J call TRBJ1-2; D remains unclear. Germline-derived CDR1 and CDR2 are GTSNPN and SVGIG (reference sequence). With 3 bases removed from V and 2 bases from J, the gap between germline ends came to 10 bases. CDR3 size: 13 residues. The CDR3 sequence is CAWSVPGNYGYTF. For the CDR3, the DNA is TGTGCCTGGAGCGTGCCCGGCAACTATGGCTACACCTTC. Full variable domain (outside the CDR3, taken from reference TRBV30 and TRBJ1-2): SQTIHQWPATLVQPVGSPLSLECTVEGTSNPNLYWYRQAAGRGLQLLFYSVGIGQISSEVPQNLSASRPQDRQFILSSKKLLLSDSGFYLCAWSVPGNYGYTFGSGTRLTVV.

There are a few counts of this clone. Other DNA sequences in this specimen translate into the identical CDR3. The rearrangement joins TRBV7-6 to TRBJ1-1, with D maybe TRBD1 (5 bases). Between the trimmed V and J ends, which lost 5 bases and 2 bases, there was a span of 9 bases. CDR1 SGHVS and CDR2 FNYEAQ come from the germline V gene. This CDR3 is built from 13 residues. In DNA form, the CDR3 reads TGTGCCAGCAGCGCCGACAGTAACACTGAAGCTTTCTTT. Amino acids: CASSADSNTEAFF.

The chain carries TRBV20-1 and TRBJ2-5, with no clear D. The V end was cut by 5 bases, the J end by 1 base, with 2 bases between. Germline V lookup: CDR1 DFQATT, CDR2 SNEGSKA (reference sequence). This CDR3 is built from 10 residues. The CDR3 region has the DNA TGCAGTGCTGGCCAAGAGACCCAGTACTTC. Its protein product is CSAGQETQYF.